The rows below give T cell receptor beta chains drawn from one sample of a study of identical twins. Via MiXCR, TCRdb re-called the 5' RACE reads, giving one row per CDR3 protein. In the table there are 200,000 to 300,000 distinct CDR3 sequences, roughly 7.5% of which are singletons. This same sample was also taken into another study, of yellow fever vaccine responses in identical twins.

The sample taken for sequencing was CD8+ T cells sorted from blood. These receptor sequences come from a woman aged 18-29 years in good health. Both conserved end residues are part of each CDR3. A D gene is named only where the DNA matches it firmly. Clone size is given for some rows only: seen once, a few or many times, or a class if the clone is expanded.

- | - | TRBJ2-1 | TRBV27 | CASSFAPGRWTAYNEQFF | TGTGCCAGCAGTTTCGCCCCCGGGCGTTGGACAGCCTACAATGAGCAGTTCTTC
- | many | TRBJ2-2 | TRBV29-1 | CSVESTEISNTGELFF | TGCAGCGTTGAAAGTACTGAAATTAGTAACACCGGGGAGCTGTTTTTT
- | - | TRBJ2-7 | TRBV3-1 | CASSPLRSGLQSYEQYF | TGTGCCAGCAGCCCCCTCCGGTCGGGACTTCAATCCTACGAGCAGTACTTC
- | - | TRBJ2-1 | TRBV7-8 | CASSLVIGSYNEQFF | TGTGCCAGCAGCTTAGTCATAGGGTCCTACAATGAGCAGTTCTTC
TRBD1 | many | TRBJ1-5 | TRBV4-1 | CASSSTGGHNQPQHF | TGCGCCAGCAGTTCTACAGGGGGGCACAATCAGCCCCAGCATTTT
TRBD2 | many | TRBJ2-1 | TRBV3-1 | CASSQEGLAGYNEQFF | TGTGCCAGCAGCCAGGAAGGACTAGCGGGATATAATGAGCAGTTCTTC
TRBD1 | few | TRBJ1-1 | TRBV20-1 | CSANGQGQAEAFF | TGCAGTGCTAACGGACAGGGCCAAGCTGAAGCTTTCTTT
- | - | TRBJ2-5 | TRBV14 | CASSQDPYGWETQYF | TGTGCCAGCAGCCAAGACCCATACGGTTGGGAGACCCAGTACTTC
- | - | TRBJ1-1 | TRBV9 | CASSAWDGMNTEAFF | TGTGCCAGCAGCGCCTGGGACGGAATGAACACTGAAGCTTTCTTT
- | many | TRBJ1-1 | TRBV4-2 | CASSVPLDKAFF | TGTGCCAGCAGCGTACCTTTGGATAAAGCTTTCTTT
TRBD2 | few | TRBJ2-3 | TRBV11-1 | CASSPGLAGGPRSWGTDTQYF | TGTGCCAGCAGCCCGGGACTAGCGGGAGGGCCTCGCTCCTGGGGCACAGATACGCAGTATTTT
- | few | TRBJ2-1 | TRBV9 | CASSVWDGEQFF | TGTGCCAGCAGCGTATGGGATGGTGAGCAGTTCTTC
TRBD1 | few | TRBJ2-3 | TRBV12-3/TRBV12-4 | CASRGPGQGVDTQYF | TGTGCCAGCAGAGGACCGGGACAGGGAGTAGATACGCAGTATTTT
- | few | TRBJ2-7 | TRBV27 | CATQTPSEQYF | TGTGCCACCCAGACCCCGTCCGAGCAGTACTTC
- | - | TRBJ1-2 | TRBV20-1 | CSALPAQSNYGYTF | TGCAGTGCCCTACCAGCCCAGTCAAACTATGGCTACACCTTC
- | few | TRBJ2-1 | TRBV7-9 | CASSLRGNNEQFF | TGTGCCAGCAGCTTACGGGGCAACAATGAGCAGTTCTTC
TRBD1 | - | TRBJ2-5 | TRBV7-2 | CASSLRQGGYQETQYF | TGTGCCAGCAGCCTACGACAGGGGGGATATCAAGAGACCCAGTACTTC
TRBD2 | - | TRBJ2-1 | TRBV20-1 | CSAQGSGGNYNEQFF | TGCAGTGCCCAGGGGTCGGGGGGGAACTACAATGAGCAGTTCTTC
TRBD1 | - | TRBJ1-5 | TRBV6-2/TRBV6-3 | CASSYSRTTGTGEVSDNQPQHF | TGTGCCAGCAGTTACTCGAGGACGACCGGGACAGGGGAAGTATCGGACAATCAGCCCCAGCATTTT
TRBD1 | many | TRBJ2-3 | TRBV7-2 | CASSLRQGPDTQYF | TGTGCCAGCAGCCTCCGACAGGGTCCAGATACGCAGTATTTT
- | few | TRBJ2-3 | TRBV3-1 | CASSQEGDTQYF | TGTGCCAGCAGCCAAGAGGGGGATACGCAGTATTTT
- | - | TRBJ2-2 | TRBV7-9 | CASPTTANTGELFF | TGTGCCAGCCCGACGACAGCTAACACCGGGGAGCTGTTTTTT
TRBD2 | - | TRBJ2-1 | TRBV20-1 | CSATSGGDSYNEQFF | TGCAGTGCAACGAGCGGGGGGGATTCCTACAATGAGCAGTTCTTC
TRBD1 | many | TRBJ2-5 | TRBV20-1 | CSAPTGGLTETQYF | TGCAGTGCTCCGACAGGGGGCCTTACAGAGACCCAGTACTTC
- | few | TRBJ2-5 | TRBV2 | CASSGGYEETQYF | TGTGCCAGCAGTGGAGGGTATGAAGAGACCCAGTACTTC
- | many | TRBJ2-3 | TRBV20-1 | CSARDHRDTQYF | TGCAGTGCTAGAGATCATCGGGATACGCAGTATTTT
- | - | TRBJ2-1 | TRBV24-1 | CATSGGARSNEQFF | TGTGCCACCAGTGGGGGGGCTCGGTCAAATGAGCAGTTCTTC
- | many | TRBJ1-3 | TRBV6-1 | CASSKRQVQASGNTIYF | TGTGCCAGCAGCAAGAGACAGGTCCAAGCTTCTGGAAACACCATATATTTT
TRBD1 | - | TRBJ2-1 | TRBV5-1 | CASSLKDRVKNEQFF | TGCGCCAGCAGCTTGAAGGACAGGGTCAAGAATGAGCAGTTCTTC
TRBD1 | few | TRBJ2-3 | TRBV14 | CASSLQGGTDTQYF | TGTGCCAGCAGCCTACAGGGGGGCACAGATACGCAGTATTTT
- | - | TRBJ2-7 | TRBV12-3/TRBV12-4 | CASSGGSGTLITEQYF | TGTGCCAGCAGTGGGGGTTCGGGCACCTTGATCACGGAGCAGTACTTC
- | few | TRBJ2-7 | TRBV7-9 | CASSRLLGEEQYF | TGTGCCAGCAGCCGTTTGCTGGGAGAAGAGCAGTACTTC
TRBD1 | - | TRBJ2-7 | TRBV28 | CASNRDSYYEQYF | TGTGCCAGCAATAGGGACAGCTACTACGAGCAGTACTTC
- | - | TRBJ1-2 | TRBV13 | CASSKTGYSNYGYTF | TGTGCCAGCAGCAAGACAGGATATTCTAACTATGGCTACACCTTC
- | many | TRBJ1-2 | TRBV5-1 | CASSPGPTYSIYGYTF | TGCGCCAGCAGCCCCGGGCCGACATATTCGATCTATGGCTACACCTTC
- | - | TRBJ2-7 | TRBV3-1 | CASSQDPSTYEQYF | TGTGCCAGCAGCCAAGACCCCAGTACCTACGAGCAGTACTTC
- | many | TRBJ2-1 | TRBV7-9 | CASSSVSAGPSYHEQFF | TGTGCCAGCAGCTCCGTTTCTGCGGGTCCATCGTATCATGAGCAGTTCTTC
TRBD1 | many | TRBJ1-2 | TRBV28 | CASRRQGGVTSNYGYTF | TGTGCCAGCAGACGACAGGGAGGGGTTACCTCTAACTATGGCTACACCTTC
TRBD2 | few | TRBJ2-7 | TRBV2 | CASIPTSGTSYEQYF | TGTGCCAGCATCCCTACTAGCGGAACCTCCTACGAGCAGTACTTC
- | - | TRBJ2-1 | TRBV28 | CASSFRLARVGTYNEQFF | TGTGCCAGCAGTTTCCGCCTCGCCAGGGTAGGGACCTACAATGAGCAGTTCTTC
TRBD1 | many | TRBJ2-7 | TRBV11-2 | CASSLRGQEFYEQYF | TGTGCCAGCAGCTTAAGGGGACAGGAATTCTACGAGCAGTACTTC